The clone carrying this T cell receptor beta chain occurred once. Its antigen is currently unknown. Other DNA sequences in this specimen translate into the identical CDR3. The source of the sample is a study of T cell responses to AZD1222 COVID-19 vaccine. Study outcomes and limitations: Donors skewed white British and female; clonal diversity was possibly underestimated.

Clones were read by immunoSEQ multiplex PCR, and TCRdb kept only the in-frame ones, dropping some. The repertoire includes about 200,000 clones, about 92% of them detected once, and around 3.6% sits in the top ten. This sample comprised peripheral blood, obtained 28 days after the second dose of the MenACWY control vaccine. The source is an adult who received the MenACWY meningococcal vaccine as a control.

CDR3 amino acids: CASSLTGYTEAFF. The DNA of the CDR3 is TGCGCCAGCAGCTTGACAGGGTATACTGAAGCTTTCTTT. The chain employs TRBV5-1 and TRBJ1-1, with a tentative D call TRBD1 (6 bases). Germline CDR1 reads SGHRS; CDR2 reads YFSETQ. Trimming removed 1 base at V and 5 bases at J, with 9 bases between. The CDR3 totals 13 residues.